The clone carrying this TCR beta chain showed up many times. The sample is drawn from a study of spatial heterogeneity in lung cancer. The time point here: sample taken at primary tumor resection. Tumor, nontumor lung or frozen PBMC supplied whole RNA, sequenced without sorting. TCRdb used MiXCR to reprocess the 5' RACE reads, holding one entry per CDR3 protein. The sample holds tens of thousands of distinct CDR3 sequences, over 4.5% seen once. Germline lookup yields CDR1 DFQATT and CDR2 SNEGSKA (reference sequence). The CDR3 runs to 15 residues. The V end was cut by 6 bases, the J end by 0 bases, with 15 bases between.

The TCR sequence derives from a male donor with early-stage non-small cell lung cancer. The sequenced sample was PBMCs, obtained at surgery. J is TRBJ1-3 and V is TRBV20-1, with D unresolved. Written as DNA, the CDR3 is TGCAGTGCGCCGAACCTAGAGAGCTCTGGAAACACCATATATTTT. Amino acid sequence: CSAPNLESSGNTIYF.